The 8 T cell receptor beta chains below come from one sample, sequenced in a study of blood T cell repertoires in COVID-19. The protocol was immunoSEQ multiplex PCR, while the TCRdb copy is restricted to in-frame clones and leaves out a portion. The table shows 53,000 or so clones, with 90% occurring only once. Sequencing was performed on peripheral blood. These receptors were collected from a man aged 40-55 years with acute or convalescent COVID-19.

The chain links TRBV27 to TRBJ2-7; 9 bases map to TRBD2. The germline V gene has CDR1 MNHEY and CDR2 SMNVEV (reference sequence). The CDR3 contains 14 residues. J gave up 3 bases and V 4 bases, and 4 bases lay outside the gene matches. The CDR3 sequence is CASSSLAGSYEQYF. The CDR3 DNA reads TGTGCCAGCAGTTCCCTAGCGGGAAGCTACGAGCAGTACTTC.

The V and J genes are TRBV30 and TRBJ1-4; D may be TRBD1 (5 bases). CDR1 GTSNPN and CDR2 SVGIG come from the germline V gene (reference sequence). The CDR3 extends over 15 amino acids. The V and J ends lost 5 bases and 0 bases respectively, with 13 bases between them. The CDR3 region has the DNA TGTGCCTGGGAGGATACAGGCCCAACTAATGAAAAACTGTTTTTT. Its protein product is CAWEDTGPTNEKLFF.

As DNA, the CDR3 is TGTGCCACCAGTGATGGGGGACTAGCGGGAGGGCTGGCAGATACGCAGTATTTT. This codes for CATSDGGLAGGLADTQYF. V is TRBV24-1 and J is TRBJ2-3, with 16 bases aligning to TRBD2. The CDR3 length is 18 residues. Germline CDR1 and CDR2: KGHDR and SFDVKD. Germline trimming cut 3 bases from V and 4 bases from J; bases unmatched to any gene: 6.

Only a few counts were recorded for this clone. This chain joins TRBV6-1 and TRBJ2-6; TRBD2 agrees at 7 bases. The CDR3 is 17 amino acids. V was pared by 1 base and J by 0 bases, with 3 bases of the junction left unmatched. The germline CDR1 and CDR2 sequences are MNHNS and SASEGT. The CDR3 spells CASSEGPGGSGANVLTF. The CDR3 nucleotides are TGTGCCAGCAGTGAAGGCCCGGGGGGCTCTGGGGCCAACGTCCTGACTTTC.

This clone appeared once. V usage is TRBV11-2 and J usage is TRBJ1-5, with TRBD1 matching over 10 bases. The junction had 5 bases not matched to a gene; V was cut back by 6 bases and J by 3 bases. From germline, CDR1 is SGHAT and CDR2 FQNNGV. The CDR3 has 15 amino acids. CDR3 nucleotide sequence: TGTGCCAGCAGTCGGGACAGGGGAGTCAATCAGCCCCAGCATTTT. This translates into CASSRDRGVNQPQHF.

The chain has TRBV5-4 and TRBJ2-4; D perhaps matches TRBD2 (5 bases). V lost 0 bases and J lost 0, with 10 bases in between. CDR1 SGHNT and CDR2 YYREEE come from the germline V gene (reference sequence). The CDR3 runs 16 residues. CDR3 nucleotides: TGTGCCAGCAGCTTGGTCGGCGGGTTAGCCAAAAACATTCAGTACTTC. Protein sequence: CASSLVGGLAKNIQYF. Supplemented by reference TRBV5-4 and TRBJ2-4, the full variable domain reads ETGVTQSPTHLIKTRGQQVTLRCSSQSGHNTVSWYQQALGQGPQFIFQYYREEENGRGNFPPRFSGLQFPNYSSELNVNALELDDSALYLCASSLVGGLAKNIQYFGAGTRLSVL.

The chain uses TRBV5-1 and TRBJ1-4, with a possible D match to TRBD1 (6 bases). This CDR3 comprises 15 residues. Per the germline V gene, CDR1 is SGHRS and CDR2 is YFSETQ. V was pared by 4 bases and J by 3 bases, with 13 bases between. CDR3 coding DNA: TGCGCCAGCAGCCGGAGACAGGACTCTAATGAAAAACTGTTTTTT. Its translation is CASSRRQDSNEKLFF. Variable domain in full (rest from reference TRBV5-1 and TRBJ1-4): KAGVTQTPRYLIKTRGQQVTLSCSPISGHRSVSWYQQTPGQGLQFLFEYFSETQRNKGNFPGRFSGRQFSNSRSEMNVSTLELGDSALYLCASSRRQDSNEKLFFGSGTQLSVL.

The CDR3: CASSGRLAKNEQYF. CDR3 sequence (DNA): TGTGCCAGCAGCGGTCGACTAGCGAAAAACGAGCAGTACTTC. V gene TRBV6-5 combines with J gene TRBJ2-7; 8 bases map to TRBD2. The V segment lost 6 bases and the J segment 5 bases; nucleotides outside the gene matches: 9. Germline CDR1 reads MNHEY; CDR2 reads SVGAGI. The CDR3 covers 14 residues.